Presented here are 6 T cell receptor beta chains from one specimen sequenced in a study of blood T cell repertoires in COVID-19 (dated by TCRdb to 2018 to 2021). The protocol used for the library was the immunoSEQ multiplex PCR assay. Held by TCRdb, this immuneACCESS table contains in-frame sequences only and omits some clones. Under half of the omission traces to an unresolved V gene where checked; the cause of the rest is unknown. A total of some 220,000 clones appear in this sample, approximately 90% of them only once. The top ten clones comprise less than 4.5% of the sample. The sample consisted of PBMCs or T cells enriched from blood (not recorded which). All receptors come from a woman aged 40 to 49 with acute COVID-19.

CDR3 protein: CASSLRDRGEQFF. In DNA, the CDR3 is TGTGCCAGCAGTTTACGGGACAGGGGTGAGCAGTTCTTC. The chain links TRBV12-3 or TRBV12-4 to TRBJ2-1, with 10 nucleotides matching TRBD1. CDR3 length: 13 residues. Germline trimming cut 2 bases from V and 9 bases from J; bases unmatched to any gene: 1.

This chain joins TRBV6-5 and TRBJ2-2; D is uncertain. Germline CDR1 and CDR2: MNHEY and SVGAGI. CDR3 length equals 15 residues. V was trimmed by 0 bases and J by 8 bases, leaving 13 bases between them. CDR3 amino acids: CASSYSKAVRGELFF. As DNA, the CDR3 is TGTGCCAGCAGTTACTCGAAGGCGGTACGAGGGGAGCTGTTTTTT.

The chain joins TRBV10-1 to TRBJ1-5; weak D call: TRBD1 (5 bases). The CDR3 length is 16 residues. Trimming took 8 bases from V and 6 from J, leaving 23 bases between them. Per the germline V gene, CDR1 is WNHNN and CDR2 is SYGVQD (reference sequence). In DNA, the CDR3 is TGCGCCAGCGTCTCCCGGAGGGGAAGGTATGGTCAGCCCCAGCATTTT. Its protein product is CASVSRRGRYGQPQHF.

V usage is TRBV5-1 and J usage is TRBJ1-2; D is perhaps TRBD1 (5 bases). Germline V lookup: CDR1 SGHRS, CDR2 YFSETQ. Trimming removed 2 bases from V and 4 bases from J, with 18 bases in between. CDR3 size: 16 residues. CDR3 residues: CASSFQNFRGGYGYTF. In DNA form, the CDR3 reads TGCGCCAGCAGCTTCCAGAATTTTAGGGGCGGCTATGGCTACACCTTC. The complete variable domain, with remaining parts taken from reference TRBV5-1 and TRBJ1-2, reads KAGVTQTPRYLIKTRGQQVTLSCSPISGHRSVSWYQQTPGQGLQFLFEYFSETQRNKGNFPGRFSGRQFSNSRSEMNVSTLELGDSALYLCASSFQNFRGGYGYTFGSGTRLTVV.

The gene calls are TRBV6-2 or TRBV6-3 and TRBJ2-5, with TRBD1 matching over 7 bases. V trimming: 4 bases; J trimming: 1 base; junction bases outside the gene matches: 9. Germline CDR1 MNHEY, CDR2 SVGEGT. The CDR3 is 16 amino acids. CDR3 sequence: CASSSGQAFLQETQYF. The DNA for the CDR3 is TGTGCCAGCAGTTCCGGACAGGCCTTCCTCCAAGAGACCCAGTACTTC.

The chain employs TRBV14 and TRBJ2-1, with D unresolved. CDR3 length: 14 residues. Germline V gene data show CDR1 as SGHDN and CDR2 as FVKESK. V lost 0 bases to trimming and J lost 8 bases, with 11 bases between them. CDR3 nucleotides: TGTGCCAGCAGCCAAGATTTACGAGCCGATGAGCAGTTCTTC. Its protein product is CASSQDLRADEQFF.